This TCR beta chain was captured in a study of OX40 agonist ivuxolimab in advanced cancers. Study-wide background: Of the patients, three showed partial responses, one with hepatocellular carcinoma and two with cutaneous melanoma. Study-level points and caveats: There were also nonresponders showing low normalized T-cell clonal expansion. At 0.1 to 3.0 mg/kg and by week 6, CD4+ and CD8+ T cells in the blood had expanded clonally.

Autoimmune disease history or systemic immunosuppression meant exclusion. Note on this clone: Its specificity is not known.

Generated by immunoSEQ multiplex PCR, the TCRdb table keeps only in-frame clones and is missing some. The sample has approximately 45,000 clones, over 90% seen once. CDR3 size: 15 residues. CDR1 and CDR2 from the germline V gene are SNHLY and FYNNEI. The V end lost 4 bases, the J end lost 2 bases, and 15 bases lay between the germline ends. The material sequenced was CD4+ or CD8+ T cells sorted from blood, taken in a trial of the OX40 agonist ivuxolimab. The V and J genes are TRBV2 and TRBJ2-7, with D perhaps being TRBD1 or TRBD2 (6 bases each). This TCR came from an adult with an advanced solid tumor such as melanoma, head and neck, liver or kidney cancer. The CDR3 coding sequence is TGTGCCAGCAGTGTGGGGGGCCCTGGCCCCTACGAGCAGTACTTC. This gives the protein CASSVGGPGPYEQYF.